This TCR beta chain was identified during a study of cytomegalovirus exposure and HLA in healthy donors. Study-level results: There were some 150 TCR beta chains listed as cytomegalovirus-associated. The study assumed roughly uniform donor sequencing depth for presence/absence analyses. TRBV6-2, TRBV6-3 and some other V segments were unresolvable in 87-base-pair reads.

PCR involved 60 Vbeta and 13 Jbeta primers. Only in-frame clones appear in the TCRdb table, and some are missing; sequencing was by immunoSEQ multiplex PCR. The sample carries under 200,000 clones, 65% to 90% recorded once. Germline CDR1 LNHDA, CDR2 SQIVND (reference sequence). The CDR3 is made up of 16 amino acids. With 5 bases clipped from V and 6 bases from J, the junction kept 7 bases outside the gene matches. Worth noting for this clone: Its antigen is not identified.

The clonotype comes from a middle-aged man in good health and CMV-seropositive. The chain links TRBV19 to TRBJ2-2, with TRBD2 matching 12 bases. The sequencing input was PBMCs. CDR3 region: CASSYRLAGESGELFF. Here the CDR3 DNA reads TGTGCCAGTAGTTACCGACTAGCGGGAGAGTCCGGGGAGCTGTTTTTT.